This TCR beta chain was identified during a study of Ad26.COV2.S vaccination and SARS-CoV-2 variants. Looking at the study overall: Ad26.COV2.S shots went into the muscle once or twice, 56 days apart. Study-level findings and limits: The placebo group had lower spike-specific TCR breadth than the vaccine recipients did. Those who received vaccine or placebo ended up with similar non-spike TCR breadth.

The CDR3 covers 12 residues. Germline V gene sequence: CDR1 SQVTM, CDR2 ANQGSEA. V trimming: 6 bases; J trimming: 4 bases; junction bases outside the gene matches: 5. Treatment meaning: about 20 received Ad26.COV2.S at low or high dose, single or two shots; roughly five received placebo; per-sample allocation not given. Repertoires come from day 63 after the first vaccine or placebo injection. In Boston, the donor was an adult between 18-55 years of age. With regard to this clone: The antigen remains undetermined.

Clones were read by immunoSEQ multiplex PCR, and TCRdb kept only the in-frame ones, dropping some. The sample lists about 350,000 clones, roughly 91% occurring once. The sequence was collected from a person between 18 and 65 years old who received the Ad26.COV2.S COVID-19 vaccine or a placebo. Sequencing used peripheral blood, obtained in a trial of Ad26.COV2.S vaccine versus placebo. V is TRBV29-1 and J is TRBJ1-2; 7 bases are shared with TRBD1. DNA of the CDR3: TGCAGCGTACTCACAGGGGTCTATGGCTACACCTTC. Its translation is CSVLTGVYGYTF.